This T cell receptor (beta chain) derives from a study of tumor-infiltrating lymphocytes in primary liver carcinoma. Study as a whole: Ages ranged from 30 to 69, with HCC or mixed HCC-cholangiocarcinoma.

The CDR3 runs 13 residues. Per germline, CDR1 SGHNT and CDR2 YENEEA. Blood RNA originated from unsorted whole blood, with germline DNA additionally extracted. The investigators made TCR beta cDNA from about 510 ng total RNA, using a constant-region primer. Modified slightly, ARM-PCR produced TCR beta libraries over three nested multiplex PCR rounds. Each of the first two PCR rounds ran approximately 11 cycles with TRBV1-TRBV30 forward and C-beta reverse primers. One entry per CDR3 protein, called by TCRdb with MiXCR from the multiplex PCR reads. The sample lists roughly 330,000 distinct CDR3 sequences, 65% seen once, with under 8.5% in the top ten. Concerning this clonotype itself: The junction departs from germline at one end; a sequencing error may be responsible.

V usage is TRBV11-3 and J usage is TRBJ2-1, with D perhaps TRBD2 (6 bases). This receptor was obtained from a man aged 35-49 years with primary liver carcinoma and hepatitis B virus infection. The source material was peripheral blood. In nucleotides, the CDR3 is TGTACCAGGAGCTTGCCAGGGAGGAATGAGCAGTTCTTC. It translates to CTRSLPGRNEQFF.